These 24 T cell receptor beta chains came from one sample sequenced in a study of TIL therapy for anti-PD-1-resistant metastatic lung cancer. The libraries were made with immunoSEQ v3. Assay: immunoSEQ multiplex PCR; the TCRdb copy retains only in-frame clones and omits some. The table records just under 60,000 clones, about 73% of them present only once. Noted time point: pre-treatment sample, taken before nivolumab and TIL therapy. Sequences were derived from blood, sampled at baseline. The receptors shown here come from a person aged 25 to 80 with non-small cell lung cancer.

J is TRBJ2-3 and V is TRBV5-1, with a possible D match to TRBD2 (5 bases). V was clipped by 5 bases and J by 0 bases, with 10 bases between them. The CDR3 spans 14 residues. The V gene's germline CDR1 is SGHRS and CDR2 YFSETQ. The CDR3 region is CASSGGFSTDTQYF. For the CDR3, the DNA is TGCGCCAGCAGTGGCGGGTTCAGCACAGATACGCAGTATTTT. The variable domain in full, with the rest retrieved from reference TRBV5-1 and TRBJ2-3, is KAGVTQTPRYLIKTRGQQVTLSCSPISGHRSVSWYQQTPGQGLQFLFEYFSETQRNKGNFPGRFSGRQFSNSRSEMNVSTLELGDSALYLCASSGGFSTDTQYFGPGTRLTVL.

This rearrangement joins TRBV27 to TRBJ1-2, with D uncertain. Trimming removed 1 base at V and 6 bases at J, with 6 bases between. The germline V gene encodes CDR1 MNHEY and CDR2 SMNVEV (reference sequence). This CDR3 spans 12 amino acids. The CDR3 region is CASSLYGHGYTF. CDR3 DNA sequence: TGTGCCAGCAGTTTATACGGGCATGGCTACACCTTC.

The chain carries TRBV11-2 and TRBJ1-1; a possible D gene is TRBD1 (5 bases). V lost 5 bases to trimming and J lost 0 bases, with 19 bases between them. The germline gives CDR1 SGHAT, CDR2 FQNNGV. The CDR3 extends over 17 amino acids. CDR3 region: CASSRPGTAFMNTEAFF. DNA for the CDR3: TGTGCCAGCAGCAGACCCGGGACCGCCTTCATGAACACTGAAGCTTTCTTT. Supplemented by reference TRBV11-2 and TRBJ1-1, the full variable domain reads EAGVAQSPRYKIIEKRQSVAFWCNPISGHATLYWYQQILGQGPKLLIQFQNNGVVDDSQLPKDRFSAERLKGVDSTLKIQPAKLEDSAVYLCASSRPGTAFMNTEAFFGQGTRLTVV.

This clone was picked up one time. V is TRBV7-2 and J is TRBJ2-7; 7 bases match TRBD2. CDR1 and CDR2 (germline): SGHTA, FQGNSA. The CDR3 is 15 residues long. With V trimmed by 4 bases and J by 4 bases, 10 bases remained unmatched. In DNA, the CDR3 is TGTGCCAGCAGCTACGGGGGAGGGAAATCTTACGAGCAGTACTTC. Translating it yields CASSYGGGKSYEQYF.

The chain recombines TRBV6-5 with TRBJ1-2; D is uncertain. Deletions cut 2 bases from V and 6 bases from J, with 13 bases between. CDR1 and CDR2 (germline): MNHEY, SVGAGI. This CDR3 has 14 residues. The CDR3 sequence is CASSYRGRGNGYTF. CDR3 nucleotide sequence: TGTGCCAGCAGTTACCGCGGACGGGGTAATGGCTACACCTTC.

This clone was found once. V is TRBV6-5 and J is TRBJ2-7, with D perhaps TRBD2 (5 bases). CDR3 length: 13 amino acids. V was pared by 0 bases and J by 9 bases, with 12 bases between. Per the germline V gene, CDR1 is MNHEY and CDR2 is SVGAGI. CDR3 nucleotides: TGTGCCAGCAGTTACTCATTCCGGGAAAGGCAGTACTTC. It encodes CASSYSFRERQYF.

The chain is built from TRBV19 and TRBJ2-7; 8 nucleotides match TRBD2. V trimming: 3 bases; J trimming: 2 bases; junction bases outside the gene matches: 6. The CDR3 is 15 amino acids. Germline V gene lookup returns CDR1 LNHDA and CDR2 SQIVND (reference sequence). CDR3 in amino acids: CASSILAGGTYEQYF. CDR3 nucleotides: TGTGCCAGTAGTATTCTCGCGGGGGGCACCTACGAGCAGTACTTC.

This chain connects TRBV5-6 to TRBJ1-1, with D unclear. CDR1 and CDR2 (germline): SGHDT, YYEEEE. Trimming left V 6 bases short and J 4 bases short, with 16 bases between. This CDR3 is 14 amino acids long. CDR3 residues: CASIEGYGSTEAFF. The DNA for the CDR3 is TGTGCCAGCATTGAGGGTTACGGAAGCACTGAAGCTTTCTTT.

The rearrangement uses TRBV6-5 and TRBJ2-4; D possibly corresponds to TRBD2 (6 bases). CDR3 length: 14 residues. Looked up from germline, CDR1 is MNHEY and CDR2 is SVGAGI. V shed 2 bases and J shed 4 bases, with 9 bases lying between them. CDR3 sequence (DNA): TGTGCCAGCAGTTACGTGGCGGGGAAAAACATTCAGTACTTC. This sequence encodes CASSYVAGKNIQYF.

This chain uses TRBV30 with TRBJ1-6, with D perhaps TRBD1 (5 bases). V lost 2 bases and J lost 11, with 10 bases in between. This CDR3 spans 12 amino acids. Per germline, CDR1 GTSNPN and CDR2 SVGIG (reference sequence). The CDR3, as DNA: TGTGCCTGGAGTAGGACAATTCCACCCCTCCACTTT. As protein: CAWSRTIPPLHF.

The V gene is TRBV19, the J gene TRBJ1-2; TRBD1 is a possible D gene (6 bases). With 8 bases removed from V and 4 bases from J, the gap between germline ends came to 17 bases. The CDR3 sequence is 14 residues long. Looked up from germline, CDR1 is LNHDA and CDR2 is SQIVND (reference sequence). CDR3 loop: CASRRGVPSYGYTF. For the CDR3, the DNA is TGTGCCAGTCGGAGGGGGGTACCCTCCTATGGCTACACCTTC.

The chain recombines TRBV6-1 with TRBJ2-6; a weak D match, TRBD1 (5 bases). Germline V gene data show CDR1 as MNHNS and CDR2 as SASEGT. The CDR3 has 17 amino acids. Trimming took off 1 base at V and 0 bases at J, with 10 bases between the two ends. The DNA for the CDR3 is TGTGCCAGCAGTGAAGGTCTTCAGGGCTCTGGGGCCAACGTCCTGACTTTC. Translating gives CASSEGLQGSGANVLTF.

V and J are TRBV30 and TRBJ1-5; no clear D gene. Germline loops: CDR1 GTSNPN, CDR2 SVGIG (reference sequence). This CDR3 contains 14 residues. Trimming took off 1 base at V and 2 bases at J, with 9 bases between the two ends. The DNA for the CDR3 is TGTGCCTGGAGTGAGGGAGTAGGCAATCAGCCCCAGCATTTT. It yields the protein CAWSEGVGNQPQHF. Variable domain in full (rest from reference TRBV30 and TRBJ1-5): SQTIHQWPATLVQPVGSPLSLECTVEGTSNPNLYWYRQAAGRGLQLLFYSVGIGQISSEVPQNLSASRPQDRQFILSSKKLLLSDSGFYLCAWSEGVGNQPQHFGDGTRLSIL.

This clone was seen once. The rearrangement links TRBV25-1 to TRBJ2-6; D remains ambiguous. This CDR3 is built from 13 residues. V was clipped by 4 bases and J by 1 base, with 2 bases between them. In germline, CDR1 is MGHDK, CDR2 SYGVNS. The DNA of the CDR3 is TGTGCCAGCAGTGTTTCTGGGGCCAACGTCCTGACTTTC. Its protein product is CASSVSGANVLTF.

The chain joins TRBV4-1 to TRBJ1-4; TRBD1 matches 8 bases. V lost 2 bases, J lost 10 bases, and 12 bases stayed unmatched. CDR1 is MGHRA and CDR2 is YSYEKL in the germline V gene. The CDR3 is made up of 16 amino acids. This CDR3 is CASSQTQPGQVGKLFF. The CDR3 DNA is TGCGCCAGCAGCCAAACCCAACCGGGACAGGTTGGAAAACTGTTTTTT.

The CDR3 sequence: CASSYSVVRRGEKLFF. As DNA, the CDR3 is TGTGCCAGCAGTTACTCGGTCGTGAGACGAGGTGAAAAACTGTTTTTT. V and J are TRBV6-6 and TRBJ1-4; no definite D call. V lost 0 bases and J lost 7, with 15 bases in between. The length of the CDR3 is 16 residues. CDR1 MNHNY and CDR2 SVGAGI come from the germline V gene (reference sequence).

This rearrangement joins TRBV6-5 to TRBJ2-3; 7 positions agree with TRBD2. The length of the CDR3 is 14 residues. Germline CDR1 MNHEY, CDR2 SVGAGI. The V and J ends lost 2 bases and 8 bases, in that order; junction bases with no gene match: 7. CDR3 bases: TGTGCCAGCAGTTACCTGGGGGGGGAGGGTACGCAGTATTTT. As protein: CASSYLGGEGTQYF.

The chain couples TRBV19 to TRBJ2-7, with D tentatively TRBD1 or TRBD2 (5 bases each). The CDR3 spans 13 residues. V dropped 3 bases and J dropped 2 bases, with 8 bases sitting between them. Looked up from germline, CDR1 is LNHDA and CDR2 is SQIVND (reference sequence). The CDR3 is CASSIGGAYEQYF. The DNA of the CDR3 is TGTGCCAGTAGTATTGGGGGTGCCTACGAGCAGTACTTC. The variable domain in full, with the rest retrieved from reference TRBV19 and TRBJ2-7, is DGGITQSPKYLFRKEGQNVTLSCEQNLNHDAMYWYRQDPGQGLRLIYYSQIVNDFQKGDIAEGYSVSREKKESFPLTVTSAQKNPTAFYLCASSIGGAYEQYFGPGTRLTVT.

This chain connects TRBV6-5 to TRBJ2-1; 9 bases fit TRBD2. V lost 6 bases, J lost 5 bases, and 8 bases stayed unmatched. Germline CDR1 MNHEY, CDR2 SVGAGI. The CDR3 is 15 amino acids. In nucleotides, the CDR3 is TGTGCCAGCAGAATGAGCGGGAGGACTAACAATGAGCAGTTCTTC. Residues: CASRMSGRTNNEQFF.

The chain uses TRBV20-1 and TRBJ2-1; D unclear. Trimming removed 6 bases from V and 10 bases from J, with 10 bases in between. Germline CDR1 and CDR2: DFQATT and SNEGSKA (reference sequence). CDR3 length equals 10 residues. DNA for the CDR3: TGCAGTGCCCCTATCCAGGAGCAGTTCTTC. This encodes CSAPIQEQFF.

The rearrangement links TRBV28 to TRBJ1-6; D is unresolved. The CDR3 is 12 amino acids. V was clipped by 4 bases and J by 6 bases, with 4 bases between them. Germline V lookup: CDR1 MDHEN, CDR2 SYDVKM. The DNA of the CDR3 is TGTGCCAGCAGTTCCGGTAATTCACCCCTCCACTTT. Protein: CASSSGNSPLHF.

The gene calls are TRBV7-9 and TRBJ1-6; D not certain. The V end was cut by 1 base, the J end by 8 bases, with 15 bases between. The germline V gene has CDR1 SEHNR and CDR2 FQNEAQ (reference sequence). This CDR3 spans 16 amino acids. In nucleotides, the CDR3 is TGTGCCAGCAGCTTAGGGTGGGGTAACAAGGATTCACCCCTCCACTTT. Amino acids: CASSLGWGNKDSPLHF.

The chain couples TRBV25-1 to TRBJ1-1, with D possibly matching TRBD1 (5 bases). The CDR3 is 14 amino acids. Trimming took 2 bases from V and 1 from J, leaving 8 bases between them. Germline assignment: CDR1 MGHDK and CDR2 SYGVNS. The CDR3 DNA reads as TGTGCCAGCAGTGAAAATAGGGGGAACACTGAAGCTTTCTTT. Encoded protein: CASSENRGNTEAFF.

The chain uses TRBV28 and TRBJ1-2; TRBD1 is a possible D gene (5 bases). CDR1 MDHEN and CDR2 SYDVKM come from the germline V gene. The CDR3 sequence is 14 residues long. The ends were cut back, 5 bases at V and 4 bases at J, with 14 bases in the middle. CDR3 residues: CASSPGGSGYGYTF. In DNA, the CDR3 is TGTGCCAGCAGTCCGGGGGGGTCGGGCTATGGCTACACCTTC.